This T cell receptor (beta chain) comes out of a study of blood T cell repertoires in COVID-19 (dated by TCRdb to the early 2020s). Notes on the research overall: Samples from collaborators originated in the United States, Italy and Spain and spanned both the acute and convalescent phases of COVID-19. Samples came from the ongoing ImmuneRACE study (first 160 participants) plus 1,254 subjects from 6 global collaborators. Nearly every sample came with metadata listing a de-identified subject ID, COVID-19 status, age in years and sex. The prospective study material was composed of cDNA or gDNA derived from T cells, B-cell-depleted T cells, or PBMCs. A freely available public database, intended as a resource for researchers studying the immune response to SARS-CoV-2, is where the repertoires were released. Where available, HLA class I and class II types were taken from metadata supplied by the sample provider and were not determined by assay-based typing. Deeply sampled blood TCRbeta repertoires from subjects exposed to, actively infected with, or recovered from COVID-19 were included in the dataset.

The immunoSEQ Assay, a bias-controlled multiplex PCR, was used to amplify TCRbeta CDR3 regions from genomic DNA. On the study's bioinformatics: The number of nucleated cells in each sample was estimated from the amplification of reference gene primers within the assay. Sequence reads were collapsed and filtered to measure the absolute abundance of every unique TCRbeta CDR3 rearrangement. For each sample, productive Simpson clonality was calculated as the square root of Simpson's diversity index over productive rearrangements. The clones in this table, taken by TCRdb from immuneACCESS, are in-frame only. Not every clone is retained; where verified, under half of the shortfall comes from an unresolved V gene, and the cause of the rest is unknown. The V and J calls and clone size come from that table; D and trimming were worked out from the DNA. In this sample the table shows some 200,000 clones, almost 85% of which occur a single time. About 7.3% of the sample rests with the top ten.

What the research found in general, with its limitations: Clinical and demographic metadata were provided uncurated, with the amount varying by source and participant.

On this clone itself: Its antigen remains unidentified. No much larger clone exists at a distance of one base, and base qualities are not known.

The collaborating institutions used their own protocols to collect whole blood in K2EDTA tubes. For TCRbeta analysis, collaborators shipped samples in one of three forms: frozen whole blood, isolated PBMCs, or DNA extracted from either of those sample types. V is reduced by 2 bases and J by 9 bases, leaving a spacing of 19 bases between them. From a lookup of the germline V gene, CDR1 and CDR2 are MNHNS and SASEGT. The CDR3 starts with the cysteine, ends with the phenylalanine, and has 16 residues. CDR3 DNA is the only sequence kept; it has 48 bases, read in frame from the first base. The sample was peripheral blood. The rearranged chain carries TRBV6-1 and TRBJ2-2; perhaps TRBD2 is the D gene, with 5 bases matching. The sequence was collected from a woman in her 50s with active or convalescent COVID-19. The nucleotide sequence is TGTGCCAGCAGTGAATACGTCTCCGGGGAGTGGCGGGAGCTGTTTTTT. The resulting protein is CASSEYVSGEWRELFF.